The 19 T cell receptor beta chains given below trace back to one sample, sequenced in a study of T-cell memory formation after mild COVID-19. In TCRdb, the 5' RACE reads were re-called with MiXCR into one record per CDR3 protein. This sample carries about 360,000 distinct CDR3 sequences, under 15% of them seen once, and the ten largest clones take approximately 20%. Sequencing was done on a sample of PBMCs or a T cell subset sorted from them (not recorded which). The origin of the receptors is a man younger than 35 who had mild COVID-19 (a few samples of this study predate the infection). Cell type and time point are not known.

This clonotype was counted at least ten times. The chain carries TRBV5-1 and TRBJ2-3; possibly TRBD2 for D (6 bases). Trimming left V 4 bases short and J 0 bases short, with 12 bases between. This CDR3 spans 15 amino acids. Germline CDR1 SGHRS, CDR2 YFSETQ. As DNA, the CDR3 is TGCGCCAGCAGCCTGGACGCGGGGAGCACAGATACGCAGTATTTT. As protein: CASSLDAGSTDTQYF.

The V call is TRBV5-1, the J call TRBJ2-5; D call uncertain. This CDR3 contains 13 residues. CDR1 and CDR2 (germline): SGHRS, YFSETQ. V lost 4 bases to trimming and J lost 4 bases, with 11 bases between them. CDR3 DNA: TGCGCCAGCAGCGCAGGCCCGGGAGAGACCCAGTACTTC. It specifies CASSAGPGETQYF.

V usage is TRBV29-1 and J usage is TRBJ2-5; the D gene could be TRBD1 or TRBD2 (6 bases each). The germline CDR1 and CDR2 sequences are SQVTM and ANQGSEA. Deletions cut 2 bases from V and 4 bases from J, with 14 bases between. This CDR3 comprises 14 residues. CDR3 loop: CSVELGGGRETQYF. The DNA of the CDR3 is TGCAGCGTTGAACTTGGAGGGGGGAGAGAGACCCAGTACTTC. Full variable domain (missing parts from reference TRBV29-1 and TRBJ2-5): SAVISQKPSRDICQRGTSLTIQCQVDSQVTMMFWYRQQPGQSLTLIATANQGSEATYESGFVIDKFPISRPNLTFSTLTVSNMSPEDSSIYLCSVELGGGRETQYFGPGTRLLVL.

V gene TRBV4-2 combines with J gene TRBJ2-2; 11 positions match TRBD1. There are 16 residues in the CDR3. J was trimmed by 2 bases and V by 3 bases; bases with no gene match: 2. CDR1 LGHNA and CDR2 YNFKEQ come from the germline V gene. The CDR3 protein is CASSQWTGGNTGELFF. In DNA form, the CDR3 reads TGTGCCAGCAGCCAGTGGACAGGGGGCAACACCGGGGAGCTGTTTTTT.

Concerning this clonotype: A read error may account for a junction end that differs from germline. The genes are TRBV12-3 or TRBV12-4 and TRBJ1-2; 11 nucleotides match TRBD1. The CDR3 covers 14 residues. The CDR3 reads CDSSPDRGQHGYTF. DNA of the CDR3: TGTGACAGCAGTCCGGACAGGGGGCAACATGGCTACACCTTC.

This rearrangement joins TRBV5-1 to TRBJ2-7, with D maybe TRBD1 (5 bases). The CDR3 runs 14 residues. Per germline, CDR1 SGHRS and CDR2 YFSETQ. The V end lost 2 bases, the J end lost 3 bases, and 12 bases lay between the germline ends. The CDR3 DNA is TGCGCCAGCAGCTTCGACAGCGCTATCTACGAGCAGTACTTC. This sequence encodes CASSFDSAIYEQYF.

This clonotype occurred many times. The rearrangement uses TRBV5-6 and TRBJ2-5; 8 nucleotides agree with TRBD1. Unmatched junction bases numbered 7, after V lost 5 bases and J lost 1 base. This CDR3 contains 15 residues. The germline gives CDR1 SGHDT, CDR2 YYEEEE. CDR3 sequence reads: CASRAGTGFQETQYF. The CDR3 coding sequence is TGTGCCAGCAGGGCCGGGACAGGATTCCAAGAGACCCAGTACTTC.

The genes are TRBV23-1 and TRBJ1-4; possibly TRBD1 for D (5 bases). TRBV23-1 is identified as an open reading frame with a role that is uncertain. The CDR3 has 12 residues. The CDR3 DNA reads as TGCGCGGGGACGGTCCCAGGTGAAAAACTGTTTTTT. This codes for CAGTVPGEKLFF.

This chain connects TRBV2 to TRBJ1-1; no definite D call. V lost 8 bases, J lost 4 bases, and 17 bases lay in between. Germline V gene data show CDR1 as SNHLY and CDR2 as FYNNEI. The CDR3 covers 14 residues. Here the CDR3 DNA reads TGTGCCAGCGTGATGCCGGGTTGGGCCACTGAAGCTTTCTTT. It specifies CASVMPGWATEAFF. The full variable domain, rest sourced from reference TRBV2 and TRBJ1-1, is EPEVTQTPSHQVTQMGQEVILRCVPISNHLYFYWYRQILGQKVEFLVSFYNNEISEKSEIFDDQFSVERPDGSNFTLKIRSTKLEDSAMYFCASVMPGWATEAFFGQGTRLTVV.

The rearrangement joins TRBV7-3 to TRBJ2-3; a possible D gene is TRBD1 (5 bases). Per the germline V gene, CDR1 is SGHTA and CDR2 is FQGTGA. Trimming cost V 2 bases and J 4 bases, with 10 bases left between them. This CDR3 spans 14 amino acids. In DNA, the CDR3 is TGTGCCAGCAGCTTAGGGTGGGGCTCAGATACGCAGTATTTT. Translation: CASSLGWGSDTQYF.

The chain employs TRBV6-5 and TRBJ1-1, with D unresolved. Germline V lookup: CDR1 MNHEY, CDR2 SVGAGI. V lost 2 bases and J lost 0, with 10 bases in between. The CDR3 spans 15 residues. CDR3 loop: CASSYNRLMNTEAFF. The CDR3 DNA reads TGTGCCAGCAGTTACAACCGACTTATGAACACTGAAGCTTTCTTT.

CDR3 residues: CASSPGQGGNTEAFF. Written as DNA, the CDR3 is TGTGCCAGCAGCCCCGGACAGGGTGGGAACACTGAAGCTTTCTTT. V and J are TRBV4-2 and TRBJ1-1; 8 positions match TRBD1. After removal of 4 bases from V and 1 base from J, the junction contained 5 bases not matched to a gene. CDR1 LGHNA and CDR2 YNFKEQ come from the germline V gene. This CDR3 spans 15 amino acids.

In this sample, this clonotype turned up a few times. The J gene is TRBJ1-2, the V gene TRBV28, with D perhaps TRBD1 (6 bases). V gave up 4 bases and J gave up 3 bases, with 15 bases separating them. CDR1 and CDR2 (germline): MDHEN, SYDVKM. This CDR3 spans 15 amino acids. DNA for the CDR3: TGTGCCAGCAGTTGGGGTTTGGGGGCTGACTATGGCTACACCTTC. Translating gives CASSWGLGADYGYTF.

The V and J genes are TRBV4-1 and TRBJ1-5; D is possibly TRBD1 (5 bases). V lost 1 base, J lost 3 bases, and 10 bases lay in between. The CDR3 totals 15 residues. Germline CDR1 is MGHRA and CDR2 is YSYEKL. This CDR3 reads CASSQVDRDNQPQHF. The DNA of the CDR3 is TGCGCCAGCAGCCAAGTCGACAGAGACAATCAGCCCCAGCATTTT.

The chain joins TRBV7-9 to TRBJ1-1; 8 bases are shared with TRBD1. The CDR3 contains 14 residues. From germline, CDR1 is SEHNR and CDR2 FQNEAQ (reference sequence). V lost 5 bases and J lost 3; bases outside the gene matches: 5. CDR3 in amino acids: CASSTYRGDTEAFF. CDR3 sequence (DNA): TGTGCCAGCAGCACCTACAGGGGGGACACTGAAGCTTTCTTT.

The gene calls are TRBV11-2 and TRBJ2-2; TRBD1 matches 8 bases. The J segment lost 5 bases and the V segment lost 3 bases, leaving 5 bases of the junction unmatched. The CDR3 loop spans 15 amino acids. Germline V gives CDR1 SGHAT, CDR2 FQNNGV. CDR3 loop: CASSFPDRGTGELFF. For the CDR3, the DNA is TGTGCCAGCAGCTTCCCCGACAGGGGAACCGGGGAGCTGTTTTTT.

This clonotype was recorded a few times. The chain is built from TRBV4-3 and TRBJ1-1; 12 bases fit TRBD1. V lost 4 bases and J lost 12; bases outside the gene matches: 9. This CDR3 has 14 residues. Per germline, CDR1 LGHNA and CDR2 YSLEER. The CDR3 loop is CASSLSGTGGSTFF. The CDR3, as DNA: TGCGCCAGCAGCCTCTCCGGGACAGGGGGCTCAACTTTCTTT.

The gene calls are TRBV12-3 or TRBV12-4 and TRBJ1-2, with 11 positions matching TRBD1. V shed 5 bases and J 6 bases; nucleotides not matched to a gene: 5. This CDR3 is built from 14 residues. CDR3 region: CASSPDRGQHGYTF. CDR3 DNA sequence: TGTGCCAGCAGTCCGGACAGGGGGCAACATGGCTACACCTTC.

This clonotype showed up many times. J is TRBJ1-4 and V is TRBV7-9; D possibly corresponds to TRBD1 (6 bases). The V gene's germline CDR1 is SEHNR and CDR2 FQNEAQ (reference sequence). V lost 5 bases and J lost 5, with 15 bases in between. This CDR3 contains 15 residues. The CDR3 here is CASSPLGGINEKLFF. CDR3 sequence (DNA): TGTGCCAGCAGCCCCTTAGGGGGAATAAATGAAAAACTGTTTTTT.